The entry that follows covers one T cell receptor (beta chain) sequence. As processed by the authors: The assay estimated nucleated cells by amplifying reference gene primers. Only in-frame clones appear in the TCRdb table, and some are missing; sequencing was by immunoSEQ multiplex PCR. V and J calls and clone size are as listed in that table; D and trimming were resolved from the DNA. The sample records approximately 120,000 clones, roughly 82% being singletons. The source of the sample is a study of blood T cell repertoires in COVID-19. For the study at large: The origin of the acute and convalescent COVID-19 samples was the United States, Italy and Spain. Nucleic acid was either cDNA or gDNA, and it came from T cells, B-cell-depleted T cells, or PBMCs.

CDR1 and CDR2 from the germline V gene are MGHRA and YSYEKL. The germline V and J ends were trimmed by 5 bases and 0 bases, with 14 bases remaining between them. This CDR3 has 17 residues. The chain links TRBV4-1 to TRBJ2-6; D is uncertain. The sample consisted of peripheral blood. The TCR originated in a woman older than 75 with active or convalescent COVID-19. CDR3 residues: CASSSVGLISGANVLTF. CDR3 bases: TGCGCCAGCAGCTCAGTTGGGCTGATCTCTGGGGCCAACGTCCTGACTTTC.